Detailed here is one TCR beta chain. The data originate from a study of technical replicates of blood from several donors. Sequencing was performed with immunoSEQ multiplex PCR; in TCRdb, only in-frame clones are kept and a portion is missing. The sample lists more than 65,000 clones; about 93% were seen once. V lost 2 bases, J lost 5 bases, and 6 bases lay in between. This CDR3 region has 12 residues. Germline values: CDR1 SGHVS, CDR2 FNYEAQ. The source of this sequence is a human donor in good health. The chain uses TRBV7-6 and TRBJ1-1; D is undetermined. Sequenced input: T cells isolated from PBMCs. This CDR3 reads CASSLIGTEAFF. Written as DNA, the CDR3 is TGTGCCAGCAGCTTAATCGGGACTGAAGCTTTCTTT.